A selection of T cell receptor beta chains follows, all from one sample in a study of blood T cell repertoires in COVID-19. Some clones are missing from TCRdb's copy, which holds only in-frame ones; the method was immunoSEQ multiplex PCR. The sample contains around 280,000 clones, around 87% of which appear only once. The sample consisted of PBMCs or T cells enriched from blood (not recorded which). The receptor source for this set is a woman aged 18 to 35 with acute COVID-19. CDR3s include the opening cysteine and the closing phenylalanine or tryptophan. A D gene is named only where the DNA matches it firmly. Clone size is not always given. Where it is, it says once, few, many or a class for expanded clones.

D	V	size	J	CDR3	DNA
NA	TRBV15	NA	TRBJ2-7	CATSTGGSSYEQYF	TGTGCCACCAGCACCGGAGGGAGCTCCTACGAGCAGTACTTC
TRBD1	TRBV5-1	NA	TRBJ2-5	CASSLTGGQETQYF	TGCGCCAGCAGCTTGACAGGGGGCCAAGAGACCCAGTACTTC
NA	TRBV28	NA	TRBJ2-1	CASSLAGLAYNEQFF	TGTGCCAGCAGTCTCGCAGGGTTAGCCTACAATGAGCAGTTCTTC
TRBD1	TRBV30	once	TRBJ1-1	CAWTKDRVNTEAFF	TGTGCCTGGACCAAGGACAGGGTAAACACTGAAGCTTTCTTT
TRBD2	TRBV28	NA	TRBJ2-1	CASSQRLAGGSNEQFF	TGTGCCAGCAGTCAGAGACTAGCGGGAGGGAGCAATGAGCAGTTCTTC
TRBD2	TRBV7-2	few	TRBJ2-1	CASRREGSYNEQFF	TGTGCCAGCAGACGGGAGGGCTCCTACAATGAGCAGTTCTTC
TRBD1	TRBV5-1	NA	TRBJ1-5	CASSLGQGDNQPQHF	TGCGCCAGCAGCTTGGGACAGGGCGACAATCAGCCCCAGCATTTT
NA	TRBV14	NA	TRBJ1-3	CASSLYTGVSGNTIYF	TGTGCCAGCAGCCTATATACAGGAGTCTCTGGAAACACCATATATTTT
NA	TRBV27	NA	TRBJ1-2	CASSLLQGNGYTF	TGTGCCAGCAGTTTACTACAGGGAAACGGCTACACCTTC
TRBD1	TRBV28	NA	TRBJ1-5	CASSLWQGANQPQHF	TGTGCCAGCAGTTTATGGCAGGGGGCGAATCAGCCCCAGCATTTT
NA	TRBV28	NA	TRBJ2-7	CASSSPGNSYYEQYF	TGTGCCAGCAGTTCCCCAGGGAATAGCTACTACGAGCAGTACTTC
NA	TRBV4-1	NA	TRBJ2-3	CASSLVADTQYF	TGCGCCAGCAGCCTAGTGGCAGATACGCAGTATTTT
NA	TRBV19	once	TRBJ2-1	CASSIWLSDNEQFF	TGTGCCAGTAGTATTTGGTTGAGCGACAATGAGCAGTTCTTC
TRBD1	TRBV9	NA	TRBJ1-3	CASSPGRTGYSGNTIYF	TGTGCCAGCAGCCCAGGAAGGACAGGGTACTCTGGAAACACCATATATTTT
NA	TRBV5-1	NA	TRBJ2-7	CASSPSAGAASYEQYF	TGCGCCAGCAGCCCGTCCGCAGGGGCGGCCTCCTACGAGCAGTACTTC
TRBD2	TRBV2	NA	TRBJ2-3	CASRESRLADTDTQYF	TGTGCCAGCCGCGAATCCCGGCTAGCGGACACAGATACGCAGTATTTT
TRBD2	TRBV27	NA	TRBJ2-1	CASTPPGLAGGAGGVQFF	TGTGCCAGCACCCCGCCGGGACTAGCGGGAGGCGCTGGCGGGGTGCAGTTCTTC
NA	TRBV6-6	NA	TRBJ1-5	CASRYGGDSNQPQHF	TGTGCCAGCAGGTACGGAGGGGATAGCAATCAGCCCCAGCATTTT
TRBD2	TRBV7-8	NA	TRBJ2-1	CASSITSGIYNEQFF	TGTGCCAGCAGCATAACTAGCGGGATCTACAATGAGCAGTTCTTC
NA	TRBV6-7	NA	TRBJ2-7	CASSYLGDTSSYEQYF	TGTGCCAGCAGTTACTTGGGGGACACCTCCTCCTACGAGCAGTACTTC
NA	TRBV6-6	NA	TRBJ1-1	CASSYSITGMNTEAFF	TGTGCCAGCAGTTACTCCATTACAGGGATGAACACTGAAGCTTTCTTT
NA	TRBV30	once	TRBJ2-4	CAWRLLAKNIQYF	TGTGCCTGGAGGTTACTAGCCAAAAACATTCAGTACTTC
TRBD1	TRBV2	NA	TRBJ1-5	CASKLQGVGNQPQHF	TGTGCCAGCAAATTACAGGGGGTTGGCAATCAGCCCCAGCATTTT
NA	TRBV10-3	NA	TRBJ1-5	CAIQSGSNQPQHF	TGTGCCATCCAGTCCGGGAGCAATCAGCCCCAGCATTTT
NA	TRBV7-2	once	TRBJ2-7	CASSKGGGSYEQYF	TGTGCCAGCTCGAAAGGGGGGGGTTCCTACGAGCAGTACTTC
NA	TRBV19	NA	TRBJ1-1	CASSIARKNTEAFF	TGTGCCAGTAGTATTGCCAGAAAGAACACTGAAGCTTTCTTT
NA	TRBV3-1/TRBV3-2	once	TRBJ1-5	CASSPRWDQPQHF	TGTGCCAGCAGCCCCAGGTGGGATCAGCCCCAGCATTTT
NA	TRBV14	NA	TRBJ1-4	CASSLPNEKLFF	TGTGCCAGCAGCCTTCCGAATGAAAAACTGTTTTTT
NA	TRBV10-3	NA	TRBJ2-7	CAITRQGDYEQYF	TGTGCCATCACGCGCCAGGGCGACTACGAGCAGTACTTC
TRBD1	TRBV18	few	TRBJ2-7	CASSPTGGRYEQYF	TGTGCCAGCTCACCGACAGGGGGCAGGTACGAGCAGTACTTC
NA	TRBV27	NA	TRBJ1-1	CASSPRGNTEAFF	TGTGCCAGCAGTCCCAGGGGGAACACTGAAGCTTTCTTT
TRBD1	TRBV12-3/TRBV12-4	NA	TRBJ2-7	CASSLGQGYEQYF	TGTGCCAGCAGTTTGGGACAGGGTTACGAGCAGTACTTC
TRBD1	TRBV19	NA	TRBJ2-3	CASSRDRGITDTQYF	TGTGCCAGTAGTAGGGACAGGGGGATTACAGATACGCAGTATTTT
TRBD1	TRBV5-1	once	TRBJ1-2	CASATGTGEGGYTF	TGCGCCAGCGCCACCGGGACAGGGGAAGGTGGCTACACCTTC
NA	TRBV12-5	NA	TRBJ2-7	CASGLAIGVSEQYF	TGTGCTAGTGGTTTGGCGATAGGGGTTAGCGAGCAGTACTTC
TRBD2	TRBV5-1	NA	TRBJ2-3	CASSLDAGGTDTQYF	TGCGCCAGCAGCTTGGATGCGGGAGGCACAGATACGCAGTATTTT
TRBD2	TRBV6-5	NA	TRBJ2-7	CASSYGRLAGVEQYF	TGTGCCAGCAGTTACGGTCGACTAGCGGGAGTCGAGCAGTACTTC
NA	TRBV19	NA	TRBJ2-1	CASSIDRSYNEQFF	TGTGCCAGTAGTATAGACAGATCCTACAATGAGCAGTTCTTC
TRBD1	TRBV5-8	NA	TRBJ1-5	CASSLWQGASQPQHF	TGTGCCAGCAGCTTGTGGCAGGGGGCAAGTCAGCCCCAGCATTTT
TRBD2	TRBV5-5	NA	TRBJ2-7	CASSFQLAGPEQYF	TGTGCCAGCAGCTTTCAACTAGCGGGACCCGAGCAGTACTTC
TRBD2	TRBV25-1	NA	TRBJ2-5	CATSDSGSMETQYF	TGTGCCACCTCGGACAGCGGGAGTATGGAGACCCAGTACTTC
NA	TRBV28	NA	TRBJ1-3	CASSLDSFYSGNTIYF	TGTGCCAGCAGTCTGGACAGTTTCTACTCTGGAAACACCATATATTTT
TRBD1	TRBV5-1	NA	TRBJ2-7	CASSFGTGIYEQYF	TGCGCCAGCAGCTTTGGGACAGGGATCTACGAGCAGTACTTC
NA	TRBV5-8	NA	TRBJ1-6	CASSKGPRGGSYNSPLHF	TGTGCCAGCAGCAAGGGACCCAGGGGTGGCTCCTATAATTCACCCCTCCACTTT
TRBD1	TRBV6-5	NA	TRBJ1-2	CASSWDRVSGYTF	TGTGCCAGCAGTTGGGACAGGGTTTCCGGCTACACCTTC
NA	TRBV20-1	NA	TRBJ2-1	CSASLAHEQFF	TGCAGTGCCTCGTTGGCCCATGAGCAGTTCTTC